This T cell receptor beta chain is drawn from a study of human T cells and chemical hapten exposure. Looking at the study overall: Each patient's scalp received weekly diphenylcyclopropenone throughout the approximately 24-week study.

Study results and caveats: Correlating positively with patch test score were the PT1 expanded TCR counts.

In the library, unique molecular identifiers were attached to individual cDNA molecules. One entry per CDR3 protein results from TCRdb running MiXCR on the RACE reads. Counted here are more than 250,000 distinct CDR3 sequences, over 7.5% occurring once; the ten biggest clones make up about 1.1%. Time point noted: pre-sensitization, week 0. Treatment reported: therapeutic diphenylcyclopropenone sensitization with weekly scalp DPC. The study drew its donors from alopecia patients who were 18 to 70 years old and suitable for DPC. With respect to this clonotype: Its matching antigen is unknown.

This TCR derives from a man in his late teens or twenties with alopecia areata. Some clones in this sample may be carry-over from other donors' samples. Here the sequenced sample was whole blood, taken in connection with sensitization to the hapten diphenylcyclopropenone (DPC).

CDR3 sequence (DNA): TGCGCCAGCAGCCAAGTTGGGGGGCCGAGCGGCTACACCTTC. It translates to CASSQVGGPSGYTF. The rearrangement uses TRBV4-1 and TRBJ1-2; a weak D match, TRBD1 (6 bases). The CDR3 is 14 amino acids. The V gene's germline CDR1 is MGHRA and CDR2 YSYEKL. Trimming left V 1 base short and J 8 bases short, with 14 bases between.